This T cell receptor beta chain was captured by sequencing in a study of cytomegalovirus exposure and HLA in healthy donors. Study-level background: HLA-typed donors were the source of approximately 80 million unique TCRs held in an early data release. Study-level points and caveats: Researchers left out some V segments, among them TRBV6-2 and TRBV6-3, as indistinguishable. A later examination showed that TCR association rates differed by HLA locus, with DRB1 most and HLA-C fewest.

As concerns this clone: Its antigen is not identified.

The PCR was carried out with 60 Vbeta primers and 13 Jbeta primers. TCRdb's table, derived via immunoSEQ multiplex PCR, lists solely in-frame clones and lacks some. Of tens of thousands of clones in the sample, around four fifths are singletons; the top ten hold around 4%. CDR3 size: 15 residues. V lost 4 bases, J lost 4 bases, and 10 bases stayed unmatched. Germline CDR1 reads MRHNA; CDR2 reads SNTAGT. V usage is TRBV6-4 and J usage is TRBJ2-7, with 7 bases aligning to TRBD2. The TCR originated in a male donor in good health and CMV-seropositive. The sample was PBMCs. CDR3 sequence reads: CASSATRLASYEQYF. The CDR3, as DNA: TGTGCCAGCAGTGCCACGCGACTAGCCTCATACGAGCAGTACTTC.